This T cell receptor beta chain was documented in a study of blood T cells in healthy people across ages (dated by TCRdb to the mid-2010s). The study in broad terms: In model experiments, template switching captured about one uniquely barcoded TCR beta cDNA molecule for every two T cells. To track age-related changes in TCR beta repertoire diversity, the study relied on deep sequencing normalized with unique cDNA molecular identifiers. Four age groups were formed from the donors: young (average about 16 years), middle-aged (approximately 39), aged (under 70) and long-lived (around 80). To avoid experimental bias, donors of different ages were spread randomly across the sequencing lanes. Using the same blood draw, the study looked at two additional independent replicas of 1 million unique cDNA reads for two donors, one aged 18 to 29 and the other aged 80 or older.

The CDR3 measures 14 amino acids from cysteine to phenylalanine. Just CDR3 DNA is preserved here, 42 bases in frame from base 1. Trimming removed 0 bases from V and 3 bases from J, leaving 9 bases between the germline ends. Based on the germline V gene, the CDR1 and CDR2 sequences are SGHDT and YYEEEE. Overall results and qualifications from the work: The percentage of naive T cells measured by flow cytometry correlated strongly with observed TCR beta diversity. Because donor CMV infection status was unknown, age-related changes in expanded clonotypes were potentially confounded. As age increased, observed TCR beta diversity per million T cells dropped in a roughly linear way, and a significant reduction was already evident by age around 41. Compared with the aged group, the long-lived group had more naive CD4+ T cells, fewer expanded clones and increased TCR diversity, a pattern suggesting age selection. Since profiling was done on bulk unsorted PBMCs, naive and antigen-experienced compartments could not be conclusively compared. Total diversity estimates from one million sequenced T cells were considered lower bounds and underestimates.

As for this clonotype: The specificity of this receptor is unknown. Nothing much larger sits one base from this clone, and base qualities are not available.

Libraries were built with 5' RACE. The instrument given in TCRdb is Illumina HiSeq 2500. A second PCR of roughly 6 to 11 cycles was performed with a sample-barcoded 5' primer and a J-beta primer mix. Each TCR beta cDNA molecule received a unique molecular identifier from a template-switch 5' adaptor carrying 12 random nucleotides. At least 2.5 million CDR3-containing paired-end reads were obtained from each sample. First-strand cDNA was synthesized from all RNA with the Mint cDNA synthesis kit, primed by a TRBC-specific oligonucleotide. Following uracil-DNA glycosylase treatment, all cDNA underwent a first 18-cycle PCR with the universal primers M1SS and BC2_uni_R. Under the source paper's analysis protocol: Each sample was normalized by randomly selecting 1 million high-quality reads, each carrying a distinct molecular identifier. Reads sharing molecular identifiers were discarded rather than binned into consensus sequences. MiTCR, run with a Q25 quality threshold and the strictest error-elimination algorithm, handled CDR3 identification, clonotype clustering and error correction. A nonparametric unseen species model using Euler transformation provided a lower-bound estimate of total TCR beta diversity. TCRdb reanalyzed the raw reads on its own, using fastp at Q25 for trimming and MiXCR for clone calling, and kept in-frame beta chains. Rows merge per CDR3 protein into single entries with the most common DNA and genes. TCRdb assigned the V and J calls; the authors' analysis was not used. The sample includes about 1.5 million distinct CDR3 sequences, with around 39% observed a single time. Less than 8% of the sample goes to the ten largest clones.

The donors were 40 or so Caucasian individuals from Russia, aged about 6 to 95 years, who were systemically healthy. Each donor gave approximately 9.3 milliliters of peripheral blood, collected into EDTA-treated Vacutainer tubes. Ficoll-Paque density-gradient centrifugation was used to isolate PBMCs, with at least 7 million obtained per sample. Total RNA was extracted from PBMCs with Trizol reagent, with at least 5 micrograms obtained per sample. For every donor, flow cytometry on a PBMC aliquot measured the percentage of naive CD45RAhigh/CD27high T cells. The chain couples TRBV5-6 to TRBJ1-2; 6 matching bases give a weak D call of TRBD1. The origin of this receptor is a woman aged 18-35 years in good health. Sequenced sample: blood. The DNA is TGTGCCAGCAGCTTGGGGACAGTACACTATGGCTACACCTTC. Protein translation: CASSLGTVHYGYTF. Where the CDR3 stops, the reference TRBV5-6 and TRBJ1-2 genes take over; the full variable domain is DAGVTQSPTHLIKTRGQQVTLRCSPKSGHDTVSWYQQALGQGPQFIFQYYEEEERQRGNFPDRFSGHQFPNYSSELNVNALLLGDSALYLCASSLGTVHYGYTFGSGTRLTVV.